This T cell receptor beta chain was identified during a study of blood T cell repertoires in COVID-19. The method was immunoSEQ multiplex PCR; TCRdb's version includes in-frame clones alone and lacks a portion of them. The repertoire includes over 100,000 clones, roughly 86% of them detected once, and about 10% sits in the top ten. The CDR3 is 17 residues long. This clone appeared a single time. The sequence was collected from a woman between 70 and 85 years old with COVID-19, enrolled during active disease. The sequencing input was peripheral blood. V and J are TRBV12-1 and TRBJ2-6; the listed D gene, TRBD1, was not tested against the DNA. TRBV12-1 is a pseudogene segment. The CDR3 DNA sequence: TGTGCCAGCAGCGGGGGACAGGGGGACCCTGGGGCCAACGTCCTGACTTTC. This translates into CASSGGQGDPGANVLTF.